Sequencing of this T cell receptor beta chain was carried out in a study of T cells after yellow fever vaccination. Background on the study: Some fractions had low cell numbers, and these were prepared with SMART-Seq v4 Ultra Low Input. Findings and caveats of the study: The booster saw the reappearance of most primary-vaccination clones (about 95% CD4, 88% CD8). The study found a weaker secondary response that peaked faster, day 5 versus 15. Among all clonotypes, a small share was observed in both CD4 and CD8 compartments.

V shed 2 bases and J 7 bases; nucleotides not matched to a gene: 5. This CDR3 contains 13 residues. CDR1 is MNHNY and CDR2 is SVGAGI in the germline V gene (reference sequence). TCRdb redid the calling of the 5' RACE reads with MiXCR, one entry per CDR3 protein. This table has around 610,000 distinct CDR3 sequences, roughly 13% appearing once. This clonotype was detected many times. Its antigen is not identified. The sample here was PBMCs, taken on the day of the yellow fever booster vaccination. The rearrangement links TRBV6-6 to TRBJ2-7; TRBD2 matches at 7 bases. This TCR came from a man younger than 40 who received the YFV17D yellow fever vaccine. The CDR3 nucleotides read TGTGCCAGCAGTTACCCCCGGGGGGATGAGCAGTACTTC. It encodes CASSYPRGDEQYF.